Each of the 28 T cell receptor beta chains below was sequenced from the same sample in a study of T cell responses to AZD1222 COVID-19 vaccine. Assay: immunoSEQ multiplex PCR; the TCRdb copy retains only in-frame clones and omits some. The table includes approximately 120,000 clones, more than 75% detected once. The material sequenced was peripheral blood, taken on day 0 of AZD1222 vaccination. These receptors came from an adult in good health.

The gene calls are TRBV7-9 and TRBJ2-5; tentatively, D is TRBD1 or TRBD2 (5 bases each). Germline CDR1 SEHNR, CDR2 FQNEAQ (reference sequence). The CDR3 contains 14 residues. V was pared by 4 bases and J by 5 bases, with 14 bases between. This CDR3 reads CASSSSGTQETQYF. The CDR3 DNA follows: TGTGCCAGCAGCTCGTCCGGGACCCAGGAGACCCAGTACTTC.

The chain recombines TRBV6-5 with TRBJ2-3, with 8 bases identical to TRBD1. The CDR3 covers 14 residues. V trimming: 6 bases; J trimming: 11 bases; junction bases outside the gene matches: 13. Germline V lookup: CDR1 MNHEY, CDR2 SVGAGI. The CDR3 sequence: CASRGTGTGGVQYF. The CDR3 DNA sequence: TGTGCCAGCAGAGGTACCGGGACAGGTGGAGTGCAGTATTTT.

This clone was observed a handful of times. This sequence joins TRBV28 and TRBJ1-4; the D gene is possibly TRBD1 (6 bases). This CDR3 contains 14 residues. Trimming removed 5 bases from V and 8 bases from J, with 15 bases in between. Germline CDR1 is MDHEN and CDR2 is SYDVKM. The CDR3 spells CASSHRGREEKLFF. The CDR3 DNA reads TGTGCCAGCAGTCATAGGGGGAGGGAGGAAAAACTGTTTTTT.

The genes are TRBV6-1 and TRBJ1-1; no definite D call. Germline lookup yields CDR1 MNHNS and CDR2 SASEGT. The CDR3 has 14 residues. Trimming removed 0 bases at V and 7 bases at J, with 12 bases between. CDR3 sequence (DNA): TGTGCCAGCAGTGAAGCGAGCAGGACCTATGAAGCTTTCTTT. Residues: CASSEASRTYEAFF.

The chain is built from TRBV30 and TRBJ2-5; D might be TRBD1 (6 bases). From germline, CDR1 is GTSNPN and CDR2 SVGIG (reference sequence). Trimming removed 0 bases at V and 3 bases at J, with 14 bases between. The CDR3 runs to 15 residues. This CDR3 is CAWSVRGGQKETQYF. DNA of the CDR3: TGTGCCTGGAGTGTACGCGGAGGACAGAAAGAGACCCAGTACTTC. Using reference TRBV30 and TRBJ2-5 for the parts outside the CDR3, the full variable domain is SQTIHQWPATLVQPVGSPLSLECTVEGTSNPNLYWYRQAAGRGLQLLFYSVGIGQISSEVPQNLSASRPQDRQFILSSKKLLLSDSGFYLCAWSVRGGQKETQYFGPGTRLLVL.

This sequence joins TRBV7-8 and TRBJ1-5, with 8 bases that match TRBD1. The CDR3 runs 17 residues. V dropped 5 bases and J dropped 2; count of bases not matched to a gene: 11. Germline V gene data show CDR1 as SGHVS and CDR2 as FQNEAQ. Here the CDR3 reads CASSLDRGVIGNQPQHF. CDR3 sequence (DNA): TGTGCCAGCAGCCTAGACAGGGGCGTAATAGGCAATCAGCCCCAGCATTTT.

This clone appeared once. This chain links TRBV3-1 (or the pseudogene TRBV3-2) with TRBJ1-2; no reliable D call. Germline CDR1 is LGHDT and CDR2 is YNNKEL (reference sequence). This CDR3 has 12 residues. V lost 1 base and J 8 bases, leaving 8 bases between the germline ends. CDR3 nucleotide sequence: TGTGCCAGCAGCCAAGGAGTCCGCGGCTACACCTTC. It yields the protein CASSQGVRGYTF.

Only one count was recorded for this clone. The chain links TRBV9 to TRBJ2-3; D is uncertain. V lost 4 bases to trimming and J lost 6 bases, with 15 bases between them. CDR1 and CDR2 from the germline V gene are SGDLS and YYNGEE. The CDR3 loop spans 14 amino acids. The CDR3 here is CASSSLLGEDTQYF. CDR3 coding DNA: TGTGCCAGCAGCTCTCTTTTGGGTGAGGATACGCAGTATTTT.

The chain recombines TRBV27 with TRBJ1-6; 8 positions agree with TRBD1. The CDR3 has 14 amino acids. Unmatched junction bases numbered 2, after V lost 3 bases and J lost 7 bases. CDR1 is MNHEY and CDR2 is SMNVEV in the germline V gene (reference sequence). The CDR3 nucleotides read TGTGCCAGCAGTTTCGGACAGGGCAATTCACCCCTCCACTTT. Translation gives CASSFGQGNSPLHF.

The chain's CDR3 is CASSWGPAETQYF. The CDR3 DNA follows: TGTGCCAGCAGCTGGGGACCCGCGGAGACCCAGTACTTC. The rearrangement joins TRBV7-3 to TRBJ2-5; D is perhaps TRBD1 or TRBD2 (5 bases each). Germline lookup yields CDR1 SGHTA and CDR2 FQGTGA. The CDR3 length is 13 residues. The V and J ends lost 4 bases and 5 bases respectively, with 11 bases between them.

The rearrangement links TRBV6-2 or TRBV6-3 to TRBJ2-7; 10 positions match TRBD2. The V segment lost 3 bases and the J segment 4 bases; nucleotides outside the gene matches: 9. CDR1 is MNHEY, CDR2 SVGEGT, per germline. CDR3 length: 16 amino acids. The CDR3 sequence: CASSYGLAGGQYEQYF. The CDR3 bases are TGTGCCAGCAGTTATGGGTTAGCGGGAGGACAGTACGAGCAGTACTTC.

This chain joins TRBV5-1 and TRBJ2-3; TRBD2 aligns across 9 bases. CDR1 is SGHRS, CDR2 YFSETQ, per germline. This CDR3 spans 15 amino acids. The V and J ends lost 6 bases and 2 bases, in that order; junction bases with no gene match: 7. In DNA form, the CDR3 reads TGCGCCAGCACCTCTAGCGGGATCTTCACAGATACGCAGTATTTT. This sequence encodes CASTSSGIFTDTQYF.

CDR3 DNA sequence: TGTGCCACCAGTGATTTGCCGGGACAGGATGGTTCCTACGAGCAGTACTTC. Translated: CATSDLPGQDGSYEQYF. The chain is built from TRBV24-1 and TRBJ2-7; 8 positions match TRBD1. Germline values: CDR1 KGHDR, CDR2 SFDVKD. This CDR3 has 17 residues. V dropped 0 bases and J dropped 1; count of bases not matched to a gene: 7.

The genes are TRBV19 and TRBJ2-2, with D possibly being TRBD2 (6 bases). V was clipped by 3 bases and J by 5 bases, with 37 bases between them. The CDR3 loop spans 23 amino acids. In germline, CDR1 is LNHDA, CDR2 SQIVND (reference sequence). CDR3 sequence (DNA): TGTGCCAGTAGTATGATGGGGGGTTTTAAGGGGTTATGGGGTGACGGAGGAACCGGGGAGCTGTTTTTT. Residues: CASSMMGGFKGLWGDGGTGELFF.

The chain employs TRBV9 and TRBJ2-2; a possible D gene is TRBD2 (6 bases). The germline CDR1 and CDR2 sequences are SGDLS and YYNGEE. V shed 4 bases and J shed 7 bases, with 11 bases lying between them. This CDR3 region has 13 residues. CDR3: CASSPWGDGELFF. CDR3 sequence (DNA): TGTGCCAGCAGCCCCTGGGGGGACGGGGAGCTGTTTTTT.

V gene TRBV9 combines with J gene TRBJ1-2; D unclear. Trimming cost V 4 bases and J 4 bases, with 17 bases left between them. Looked up from germline, CDR1 is SGDLS and CDR2 is YYNGEE. This CDR3 is built from 15 residues. CDR3 protein: CASSPTSGDPYGYTF. CDR3 sequence (DNA): TGTGCCAGCAGCCCCACCTCAGGAGACCCCTATGGCTACACCTTC.

This chain joins TRBV19 and TRBJ2-4; 8 nucleotides line up with TRBD2. Germline assignment: CDR1 LNHDA and CDR2 SQIVND (reference sequence). Trimming cost V 5 bases and J 6 bases; bases outside gene matches: 12. This CDR3 is built from 16 residues. CDR3 DNA: TGTGCCAGTAGTTCCGGGAGGGCGGGGAGTGGAAACATTCAGTACTTC. Its protein is CASSSGRAGSGNIQYF.

The chain links TRBV6-4 to TRBJ1-2; TRBD1 aligns across 8 bases. Germline CDR1 is MRHNA and CDR2 is SNTAGT. The trim removed 6 bases at V and 7 bases at J, leaving 7 bases unmatched. This CDR3 has 13 residues. CDR3 residues: CASSQDRGGGYTF. CDR3 bases: TGTGCCAGCAGCCAAGACAGGGGTGGTGGCTACACCTTC.

The V call is TRBV7-9, the J call TRBJ2-3; tentative D call: TRBD1 (6 bases). Trimming left V 5 bases short and J 5 bases short, with 14 bases between. Per the germline V gene, CDR1 is SEHNR and CDR2 is FQNEAQ (reference sequence). This CDR3 comprises 14 residues. The CDR3 loop is CASSTRQVQDTQYF. The CDR3 DNA is TGTGCCAGCAGCACTCGACAGGTCCAAGATACGCAGTATTTT. The full variable domain, its missing parts supplied by reference TRBV7-9 and TRBJ2-3, is DTGVSQNPRHKITKRGQNVTFRCDPISEHNRLYWYRQTLGQGPEFLTYFQNEAQLEKSRLLSDRFSAERPKGSFSTLEIQRTEQGDSAMYLCASSTRQVQDTQYFGPGTRLTVL.

The genes are TRBV4-3 and TRBJ1-1, with a possible D match to TRBD1 (6 bases). Germline lookup yields CDR1 LGHNA and CDR2 YSLEER. The CDR3 loop spans 12 amino acids. V lost 3 bases and J lost 10, with 12 bases in between. This CDR3 reads CASSQRGTPAFF. In nucleotides, the CDR3 is TGCGCCAGCAGCCAGAGGGGGACCCCAGCTTTCTTT.

The rearrangement uses TRBV7-2 and TRBJ1-5; D remains unclear. The CDR3 loop spans 16 amino acids. Trimming shortened V by 1 base and J by 0 bases, and 10 bases separated the two germline ends. Germline-derived CDR1 and CDR2 are SGHTA and FQGNSA. CDR3 nucleotides: TGTGCCAGCAGCTTAGGGGCCTTAAATAGCAATCAGCCCCAGCATTTT. Amino acids: CASSLGALNSNQPQHF. Full variable domain (missing parts from reference TRBV7-2 and TRBJ1-5): GAGVSQSPSNKVTEKGKDVELRCDPISGHTALYWYRQSLGQGLEFLIYFQGNSAPDKSGLPSDRFSAERTGGSVSTLTIQRTQQEDSAVYLCASSLGALNSNQPQHFGDGTRLSIL.

The V call is TRBV21-1, the J call TRBJ2-7; the table's D call, TRBD2, was not checked against the DNA. TRBV21-1 represents a pseudogene. There are 16 residues in the CDR3. DNA for the CDR3: TGTGCCAGCAGCAAACCCCAAGGGGGGGCCCTCTACGAGCAGTACTTC. Protein product: CASSKPQGGALYEQYF.

The CDR3 DNA reads as TGTGCCAGTAGTATATCACTAGTAAGGACAGATACGCAGTATTTT. Protein sequence: CASSISLVRTDTQYF. The chain is built from TRBV19 and TRBJ2-3, with D perhaps TRBD2 (5 bases). This CDR3 is 15 amino acids long. CDR1 is LNHDA, CDR2 SQIVND, per germline (reference sequence). Trimming took off 2 bases at V and 3 bases at J, with 12 bases between the two ends.

The V and J genes are TRBV28 and TRBJ2-2, with TRBD2 matching over 7 bases. The ends lost 8 bases at V and 4 bases at J; junction bases unmatched: 7. There are 14 residues in the CDR3. Germline CDR1 reads MDHEN; CDR2 reads SYDVKM. The CDR3 sequence is CASPPGLTTGELFF. The CDR3 region has the DNA TGTGCCAGCCCTCCGGGACTAACCACCGGGGAGCTGTTTTTT.

V usage is TRBV29-1 and J usage is TRBJ1-1; D ambiguous. The CDR3 consists of 11 residues. V lost 6 bases and J lost 0, with 5 bases in between. Germline CDR1 reads SQVTM; CDR2 reads ANQGSEA. CDR3 amino acids: CSVNMNTEAFF. Written as DNA, the CDR3 is TGCAGCGTCAACATGAACACTGAAGCTTTCTTT.

The V call is TRBV5-8, the J call TRBJ1-4, with D possibly being TRBD1 (5 bases). Between the trimmed V and J ends, which lost 0 bases and 6 bases, there was a span of 12 bases. This CDR3 spans 15 amino acids. Germline V CDR1 and CDR2: SGHTS, YDEGEE. The CDR3 protein is CASSLGARGDEKLFF. In DNA form, the CDR3 reads TGTGCCAGCAGCTTGGGTGCAAGGGGCGATGAAAAACTGTTTTTT.

This chain connects TRBV29-1 to TRBJ1-5; no firm D call. The CDR3 consists of 12 residues. The germline gives CDR1 SQVTM, CDR2 ANQGSEA. V was pared by 6 bases and J by 0 bases, with 6 bases between. The chain's CDR3 is CSVGTSNQPQHF. The CDR3 nucleotides read TGCAGCGTAGGAACTAGCAATCAGCCCCAGCATTTT.

The J gene is TRBJ1-6, the V gene TRBV14; 8 positions match TRBD1. Trimming cost V 5 bases and J 7 bases; bases outside gene matches: 7. This CDR3 contains 15 residues. Germline lookup yields CDR1 SGHDN and CDR2 FVKESK. Written as DNA, the CDR3 is TGTGCCAGCAGCGGAGGACAGGGCGTGAATTCACCCCTCCACTTT. Translation gives CASSGGQGVNSPLHF. The full variable domain, completed using reference TRBV14 and TRBJ1-6, is EAGVTQFPSHSVIEKGQTVTLRCDPISGHDNLYWYRRVMGKEIKFLLHFVKESKQDESGMPNNRFLAERTGGTYSTLKVQPAELEDSGVYFCASSGGQGVNSPLHFGNGTRLTVT.